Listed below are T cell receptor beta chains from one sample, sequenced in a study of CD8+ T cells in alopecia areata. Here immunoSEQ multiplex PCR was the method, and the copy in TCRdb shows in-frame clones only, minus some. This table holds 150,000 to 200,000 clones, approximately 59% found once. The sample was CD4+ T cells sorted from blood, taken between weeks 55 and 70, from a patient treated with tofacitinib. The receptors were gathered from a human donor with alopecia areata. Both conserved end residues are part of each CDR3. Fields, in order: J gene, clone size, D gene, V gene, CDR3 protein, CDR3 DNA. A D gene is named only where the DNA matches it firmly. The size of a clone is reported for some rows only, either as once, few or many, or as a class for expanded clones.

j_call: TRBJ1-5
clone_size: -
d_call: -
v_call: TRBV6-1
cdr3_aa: CASSGLGNQPQHF
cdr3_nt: TGTGCCAGCAGTGGGCTGGGTAATCAGCCCCAGCATTTT

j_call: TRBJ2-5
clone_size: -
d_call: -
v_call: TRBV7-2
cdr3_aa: CASSQFRVGGQETQYF
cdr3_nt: TGTGCCAGCAGCCAATTCAGGGTCGGGGGTCAAGAGACCCAGTACTTC

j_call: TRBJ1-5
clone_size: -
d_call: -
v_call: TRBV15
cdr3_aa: CATSKGGNQPQHF
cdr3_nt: TGTGCCACCAGCAAAGGAGGGAATCAGCCCCAGCATTTT

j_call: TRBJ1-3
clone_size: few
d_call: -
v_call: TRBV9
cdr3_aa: CASSVVGNTIYF
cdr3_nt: TGTGCCAGCAGCGTAGTAGGAAACACCATATATTTT

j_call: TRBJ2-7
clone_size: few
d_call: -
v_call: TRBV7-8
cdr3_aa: CASSLSTVPYEQYF
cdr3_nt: TGTGCCAGCAGCTTAAGTACGGTTCCCTACGAGCAGTACTTC

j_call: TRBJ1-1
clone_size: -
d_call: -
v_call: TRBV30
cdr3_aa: CAWTRQGSRTEAFF
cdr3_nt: TGTGCCTGGACCCGACAAGGGTCGCGCACTGAAGCTTTCTTT

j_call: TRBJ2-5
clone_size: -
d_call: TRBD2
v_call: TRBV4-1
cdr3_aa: CASSPGTSGAQETQYF
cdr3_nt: TGCGCCAGCAGCCCCGGGACTAGCGGGGCCCAAGAGACCCAGTACTTC

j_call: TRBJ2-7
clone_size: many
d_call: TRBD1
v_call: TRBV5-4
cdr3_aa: CASSLNRDSLKYEQYF
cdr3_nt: TGTGCCAGCAGCTTAAACCGGGACAGTTTAAAGTACGAGCAGTACTTC

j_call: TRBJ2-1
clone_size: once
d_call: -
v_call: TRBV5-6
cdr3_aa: CASSLVRNEQFF
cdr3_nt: TGTGCCAGCAGCTTGGTACGGAATGAGCAGTTCTTC

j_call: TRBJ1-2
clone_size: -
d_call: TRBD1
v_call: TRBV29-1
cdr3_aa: CSTNPGTGHYGYTF
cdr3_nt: TGCAGCACCAATCCCGGGACAGGGCACTATGGCTACACCTTC

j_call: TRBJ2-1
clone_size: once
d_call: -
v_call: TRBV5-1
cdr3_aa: CASSLGQVPHNEQFF
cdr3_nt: TGCGCCAGCAGCTTGGGACAGGTGCCTCACAATGAGCAGTTCTTC

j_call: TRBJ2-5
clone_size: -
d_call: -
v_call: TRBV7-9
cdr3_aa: CASSPRQGPGGETQYF
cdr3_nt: TGTGCCAGCAGCCCGCGACAGGGCCCGGGGGGAGAGACCCAGTACTTC

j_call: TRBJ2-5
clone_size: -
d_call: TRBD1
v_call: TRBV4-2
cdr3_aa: CASSPQGWAYQETQYF
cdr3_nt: TGTGCCAGCAGCCCACAGGGGTGGGCGTACCAAGAGACCCAGTACTTC

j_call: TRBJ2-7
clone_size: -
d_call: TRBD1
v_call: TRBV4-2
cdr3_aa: CASSGLTGGYEQYF
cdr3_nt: TGTGCCAGCAGCGGTCTGACAGGGGGCTACGAGCAGTACTTC

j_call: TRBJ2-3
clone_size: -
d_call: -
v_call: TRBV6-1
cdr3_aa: CASSEGPRGLGDTQYF
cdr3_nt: TGTGCCAGCAGTGAAGGTCCGCGGGGGCTGGGAGATACGCAGTATTTT

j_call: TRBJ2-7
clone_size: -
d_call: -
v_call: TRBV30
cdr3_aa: CAWSVKVTYEQYF
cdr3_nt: TGTGCCTGGAGTGTTAAAGTTACCTACGAGCAGTACTTC

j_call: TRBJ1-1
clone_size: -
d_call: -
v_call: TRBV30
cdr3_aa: CAWSPRGVNTEAFF
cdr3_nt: TGTGCCTGGAGTCCACGCGGAGTTAATACTGAAGCTTTCTTT

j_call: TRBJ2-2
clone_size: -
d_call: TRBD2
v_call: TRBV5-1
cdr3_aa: CASSPPLAGTNTGELFF
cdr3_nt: TGCGCCAGCAGCCCACCCCTAGCGGGGACGAACACCGGGGAGCTGTTTTTT

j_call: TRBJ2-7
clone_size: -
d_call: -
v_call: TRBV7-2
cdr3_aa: CASSLSGRRAEQYF
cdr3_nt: TGTGCCAGCAGCTTAAGTGGGCGACGGGCCGAGCAGTACTTC

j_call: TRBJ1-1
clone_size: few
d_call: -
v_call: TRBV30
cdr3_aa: CAWSVGSLNTEAFF
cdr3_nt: TGTGCCTGGAGTGTCGGCAGCTTGAACACTGAAGCTTTCTTT

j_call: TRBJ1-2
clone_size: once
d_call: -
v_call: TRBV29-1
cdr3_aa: CSDLTNYGYTF
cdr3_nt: TGCAGCGACCTCACGAACTATGGCTACACCTTC

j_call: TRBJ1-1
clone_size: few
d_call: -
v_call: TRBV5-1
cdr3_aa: CASSYGQTQAFF
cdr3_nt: TGCGCCAGCAGCTATGGCCAGACCCAAGCTTTCTTT

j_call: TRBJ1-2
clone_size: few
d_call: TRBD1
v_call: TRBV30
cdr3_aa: CAFYRDRSRKGYGYTF
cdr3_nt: TGTGCCTTTTACCGGGACAGGAGTCGAAAAGGCTATGGCTACACCTTC

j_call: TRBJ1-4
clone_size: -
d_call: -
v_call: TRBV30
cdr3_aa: CAWRASWGANEKLFF
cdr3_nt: TGTGCCTGGAGAGCGTCCTGGGGAGCTAATGAAAAACTGTTTTTT

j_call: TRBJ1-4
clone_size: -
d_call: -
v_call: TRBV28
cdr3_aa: CASSRKRTVRSEKLFF
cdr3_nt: TGTGCCAGCAGTAGAAAAAGGACAGTTCGTAGTGAAAAACTGTTTTTT

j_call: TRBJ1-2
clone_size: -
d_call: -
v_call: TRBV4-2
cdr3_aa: CASSQPRPPGGYTF
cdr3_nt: TGTGCCAGCAGCCAACCTCGTCCACCGGGGGGCTACACCTTC

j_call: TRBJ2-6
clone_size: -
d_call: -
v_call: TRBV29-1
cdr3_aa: CSVEVAGANVLTF
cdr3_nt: TGCAGCGTTGAAGTAGCTGGGGCCAACGTCCTGACTTTC

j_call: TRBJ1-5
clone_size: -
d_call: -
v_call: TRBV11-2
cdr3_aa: CASSAGAGNNQPQHF
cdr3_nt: TGTGCCAGCAGCGCCGGCGCGGGGAACAATCAGCCCCAGCATTTT

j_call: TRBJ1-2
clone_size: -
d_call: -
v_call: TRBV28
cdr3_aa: CASSSVKTRNGYTF
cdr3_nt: TGTGCCAGCAGCAGTGTCAAGACCCGCAATGGCTACACCTTC

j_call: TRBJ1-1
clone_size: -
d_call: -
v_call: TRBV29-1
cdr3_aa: CSALLTGNTEAFF
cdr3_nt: TGCAGCGCCCTACTGACAGGGAACACTGAAGCTTTCTTT

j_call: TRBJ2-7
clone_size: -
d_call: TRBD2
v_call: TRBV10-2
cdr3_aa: CASSDTSGSSYEQYF
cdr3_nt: TGCGCCAGCAGTGACACTAGCGGGAGCTCCTACGAGCAGTACTTC

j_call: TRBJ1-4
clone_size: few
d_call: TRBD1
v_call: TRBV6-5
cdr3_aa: CASRVTGQVNEKLFF
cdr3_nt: TGTGCCAGCAGGGTGACAGGACAGGTCAATGAAAAACTGTTTTTT